These 11 T cell receptor beta chains were all obtained from the same sample, sequenced in a study of shared clonotypes between healthy human individuals (dated by TCRdb to the early 2020s). Libraries came from the immunoSEQ multiplex PCR assay. This is the immuneACCESS table as TCRdb keeps it, with only in-frame sequences that have V and J called. A part of the clones is gone; compared with another copy, unresolved V genes explain less than half, and the rest is unexplained. This sample has millions of clones in its table, and roughly 95% of those were observed once. The ten largest make up 0.1% to 0.15% of the sample. Material for sequencing was naive CD4+ T cells sorted from blood. The sample's cell subset or site label, in plain terms: CD45RA+ positively selected. All receptors derive from a man younger than 35 in good health.

V usage is TRBV7-9 and J usage is TRBJ2-3; 10 bases match TRBD2. Losses at the gene ends were 2 bases for V and 8 bases for J; bases not matched to a gene: 4. CDR3 length equals 14 residues. Germline V gene sequence: CDR1 SEHNR, CDR2 FQNEAQ (reference sequence). For the CDR3, the DNA is TGTGCCAGCAGCTTAAGCGGGGGGGCATCTACGCAGTATTTT. Its protein product is CASSLSGGASTQYF.

The genes are TRBV5-8 and TRBJ2-7; the D gene could be TRBD1 or TRBD2 (5 bases each). V gave up 0 bases and J gave up 5 bases, with 18 bases separating them. The germline V gene has CDR1 SGHTS and CDR2 YDEGEE. CDR3 length: 16 residues. CDR3 sequence (DNA): TGTGCCAGCAGCTTGGCTTGGGGGAGCTTTAACCACGAGCAGTACTTC. Translating it yields CASSLAWGSFNHEQYF.

The chain is built from TRBV7-2 and TRBJ1-1; tentatively, D is TRBD1 (6 bases). Germline V gene data show CDR1 as SGHTA and CDR2 as FQGNSA. The V and J ends lost 3 bases and 1 base respectively, with 18 bases between them. The CDR3 is 17 residues long. The CDR3 region is CASSFFGSGTWNTEAFF. DNA for the CDR3: TGTGCCAGCAGCTTTTTTGGCTCCGGGACATGGAACACTGAAGCTTTCTTT.

V and J are TRBV2 and TRBJ1-3; 7 bases match TRBD1. The junction had 5 bases not matched to a gene; V was cut back by 5 bases and J by 10 bases. The CDR3 is 12 residues long. Germline V CDR1 and CDR2: SNHLY, FYNNEI. The CDR3 loop is CASSQQGKTIYF. As DNA, the CDR3 is TGTGCCAGCAGTCAACAGGGGAAAACCATATATTTT.

A remark on this clone: Relative to the germline gene, one junction end is altered; a read error may explain this. This rearrangement joins TRBV7-9 to TRBJ2-6; D is undetermined. Germline V CDR1 and CDR2: SEHNR, FQNEAQ (reference sequence). The CDR3 is 17 amino acids. CDR3 bases: TGTGCCAGCAACTTAGGTTTTGGGCTCTCTGGGGCCAACGTCCTGACTTTC. This translates into CASNLGFGLSGANVLTF.

Only one count was recorded for this clone. J is TRBJ2-5 and V is TRBV5-1; 7 nucleotides align to TRBD1. This CDR3 has 14 amino acids. The germline CDR1 and CDR2 sequences are SGHRS and YFSETQ. The V segment lost 4 bases and the J segment 5 bases; nucleotides outside the gene matches: 8. CDR3 amino acids: CASSRSQGFETQYF. The DNA of the CDR3 is TGCGCCAGCAGCCGCTCACAGGGGTTCGAGACCCAGTACTTC.

This clone was seen a single time. The chain employs TRBV28 and TRBJ2-3; D assignment may be TRBD1 or TRBD2 (5 bases each). The germline V gene encodes CDR1 MDHEN and CDR2 SYDVKM. This CDR3 has 14 residues. The V end was cut by 6 bases, the J end by 1 base, with 11 bases between. DNA of the CDR3: TGTGCCAGCAGGCGTGGGACCGGCACAGATACGCAGTATTTT. Protein sequence: CASRRGTGTDTQYF.

Remarks on this clone: Just one base apart from a much larger clone, this may be a read error. The V gene is TRBV27, the J gene TRBJ2-7, with D maybe TRBD2 (5 bases). V was cut by 2 bases and J by 4 bases, with 6 bases left in between. This CDR3 is 12 amino acids long. CDR1 and CDR2 (germline): MNHEY, SMNVEV (reference sequence). Written as DNA, the CDR3 is TGTGCCAGCAGTTTAGCGGGTTACGAGCAGTACTTC. Translated, it gives CASSLAGYEQYF.

This chain uses TRBV10-1 with TRBJ1-6; D uncertain. This CDR3 contains 14 residues. Germline CDR1 and CDR2: WNHNN and SYGVQD (reference sequence). V was shortened by 2 bases and J by 8 bases, with 10 bases between the two germline ends. CDR3 amino acids: CASSEGRLDSPLHF. CDR3 DNA sequence: TGCGCCAGCAGTGAGGGACGTCTGGATTCACCCCTCCACTTT.

This clone was seen once. The chain links TRBV10-1 to TRBJ2-3, with TRBD1 identical over 12 bases. CDR3 length equals 16 residues. Trimming cost V 0 bases and J 5 bases; bases outside gene matches: 3. Germline CDR1 and CDR2: WNHNN and SYGVQD (reference sequence). The CDR3: CASSESGTGGQDTQYF. DNA for the CDR3: TGCGCCAGCAGTGAGTCCGGGACAGGGGGCCAAGATACGCAGTATTTT.

A word on this clone: This may be a read error: a much more frequent sequence differs by one nucleotide. The DNA for the CDR3 is TGTGCCAGCTCACCAACGATCACACCCTACGAGCAGTACTTC. It specifies CASSPTITPYEQYF. This sequence joins TRBV18 and TRBJ2-7; D gene uncertain. The CDR3 loop spans 14 amino acids. V was trimmed by 2 bases and J by 2 bases, leaving 10 bases between them. Germline V CDR1 and CDR2: KGHSH, LQKENI.